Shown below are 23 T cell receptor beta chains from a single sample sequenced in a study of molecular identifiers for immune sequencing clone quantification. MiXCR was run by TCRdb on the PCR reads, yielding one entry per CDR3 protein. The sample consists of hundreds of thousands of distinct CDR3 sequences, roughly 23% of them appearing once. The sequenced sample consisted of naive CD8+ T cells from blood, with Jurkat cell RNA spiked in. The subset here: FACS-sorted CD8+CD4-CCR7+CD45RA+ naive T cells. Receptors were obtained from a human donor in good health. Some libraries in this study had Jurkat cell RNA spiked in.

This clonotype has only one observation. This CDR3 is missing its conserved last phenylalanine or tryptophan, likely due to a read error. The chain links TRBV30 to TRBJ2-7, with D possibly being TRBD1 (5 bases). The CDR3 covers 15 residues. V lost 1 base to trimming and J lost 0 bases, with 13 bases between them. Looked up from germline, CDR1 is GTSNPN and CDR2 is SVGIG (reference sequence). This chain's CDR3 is CAWSDQGAFSYEQYL. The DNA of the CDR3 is TGTGCCTGGAGTGACCAAGGGGCCTTCTCCTACGAGCAGTACCTC.

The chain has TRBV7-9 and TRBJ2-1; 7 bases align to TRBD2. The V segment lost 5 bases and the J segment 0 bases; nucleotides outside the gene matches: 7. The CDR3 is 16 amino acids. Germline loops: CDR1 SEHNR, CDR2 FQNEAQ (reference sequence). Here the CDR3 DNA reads TGTGCCAGCAGCGCCACTAGCGACCGCTCCTACAATGAGCAGTTCTTC. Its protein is CASSATSDRSYNEQFF.

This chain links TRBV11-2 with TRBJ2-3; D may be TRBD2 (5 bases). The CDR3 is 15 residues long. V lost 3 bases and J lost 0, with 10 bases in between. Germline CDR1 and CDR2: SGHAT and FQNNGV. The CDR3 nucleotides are TGTGCCAGCAGCTTGGACGGGGTAAGCACAGATACGCAGTATTTT. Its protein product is CASSLDGVSTDTQYF.

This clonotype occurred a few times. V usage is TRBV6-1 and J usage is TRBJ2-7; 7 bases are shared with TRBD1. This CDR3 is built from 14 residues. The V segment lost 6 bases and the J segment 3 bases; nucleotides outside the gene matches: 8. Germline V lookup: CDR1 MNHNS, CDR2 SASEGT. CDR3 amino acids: CASSPQGVNYEQYF. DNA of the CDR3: TGTGCCAGCAGCCCTCAGGGGGTCAACTACGAGCAGTACTTC.

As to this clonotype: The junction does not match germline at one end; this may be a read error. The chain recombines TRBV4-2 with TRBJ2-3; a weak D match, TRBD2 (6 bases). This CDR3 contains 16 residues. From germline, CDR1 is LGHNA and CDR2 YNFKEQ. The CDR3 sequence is CASSLATSHRADAQYF. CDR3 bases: TGTGCCAGCAGCTTAGCAACTAGCCATCGCGCAGATGCGCAGTATTTT.

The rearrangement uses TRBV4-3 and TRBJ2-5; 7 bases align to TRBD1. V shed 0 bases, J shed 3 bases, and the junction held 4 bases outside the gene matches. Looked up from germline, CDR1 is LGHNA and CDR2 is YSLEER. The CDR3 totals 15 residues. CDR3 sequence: CASSQDQGEEETQYF. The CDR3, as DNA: TGCGCCAGCAGCCAAGATCAGGGGGAAGAAGAGACCCAGTACTTC.

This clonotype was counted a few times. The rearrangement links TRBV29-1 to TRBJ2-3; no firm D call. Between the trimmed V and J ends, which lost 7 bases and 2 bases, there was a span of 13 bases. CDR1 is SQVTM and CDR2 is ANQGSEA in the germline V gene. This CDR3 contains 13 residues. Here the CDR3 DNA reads TGCAGCGCCACCACCGACTCCACAGATACGCAGTATTTT. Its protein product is CSATTDSTDTQYF.

The CDR3 nucleotides read TGTGCCAGCAGCTTAGGCCCTGGGGTTCAGCCCCAGCATTTT. Translated, it gives CASSLGPGVQPQHF. V and J are TRBV11-2 and TRBJ1-5, with D unresolved. There are 14 residues in the CDR3. Germline values: CDR1 SGHAT, CDR2 FQNNGV. The V end was cut by 1 base, the J end by 6 bases, with 10 bases between.

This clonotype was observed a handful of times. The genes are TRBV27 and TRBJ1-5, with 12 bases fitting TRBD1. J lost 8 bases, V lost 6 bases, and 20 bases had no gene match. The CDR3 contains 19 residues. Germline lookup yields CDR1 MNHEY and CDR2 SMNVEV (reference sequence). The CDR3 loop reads CASSPGTGGSAGAQKPQHF. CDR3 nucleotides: TGTGCCAGCAGCCCTGGGACAGGGGGCAGCGCGGGGGCGCAGAAGCCCCAGCATTTT.

The CDR3 DNA reads TGTGCCAGTACCACAGCATTGACGACTAGCGGGGGGCCCACCGGGGAGCTGTTTTTT. This sequence encodes CASTTALTTSGGPTGELFF. The rearrangement joins TRBV19 to TRBJ2-2, with 13 bases lining up with TRBD2. The ends lost 7 bases at V and 4 bases at J; junction bases unmatched: 15. Germline CDR1 LNHDA, CDR2 SQIVND (reference sequence). This CDR3 region has 19 residues.

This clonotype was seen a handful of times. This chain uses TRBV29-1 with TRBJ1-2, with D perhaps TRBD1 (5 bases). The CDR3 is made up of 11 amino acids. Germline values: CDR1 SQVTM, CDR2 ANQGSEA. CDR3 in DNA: TGCAACGAAAGGGGTTACTATGGCTACACCTTC. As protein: CNERGYYGYTF.

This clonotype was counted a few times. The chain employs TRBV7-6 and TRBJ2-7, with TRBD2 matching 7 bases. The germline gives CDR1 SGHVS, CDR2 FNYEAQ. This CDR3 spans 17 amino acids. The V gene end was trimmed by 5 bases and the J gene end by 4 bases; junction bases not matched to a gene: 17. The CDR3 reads CASSLTLADSLPYEQYF. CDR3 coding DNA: TGTGCCAGCAGCCTAACCCTAGCGGACTCCCTGCCGTACGAGCAGTACTTC.

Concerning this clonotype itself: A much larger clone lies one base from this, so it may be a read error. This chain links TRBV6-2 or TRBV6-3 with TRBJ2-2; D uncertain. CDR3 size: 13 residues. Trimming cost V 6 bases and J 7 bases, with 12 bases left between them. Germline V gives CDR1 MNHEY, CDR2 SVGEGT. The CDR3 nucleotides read TGTGCCAGCAGGGCAAGGGTCGGCGGGGAGCTGTTTTTT. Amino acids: CASRARVGGELFF.

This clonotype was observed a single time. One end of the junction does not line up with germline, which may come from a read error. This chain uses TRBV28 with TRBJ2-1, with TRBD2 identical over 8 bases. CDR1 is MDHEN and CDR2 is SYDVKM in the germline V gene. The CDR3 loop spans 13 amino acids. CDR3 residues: CASSLSGNNERFF. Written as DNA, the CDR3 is TGTGCCAGCAGTCTTAGCGGGAACAATGAGCGGTTCTTC.

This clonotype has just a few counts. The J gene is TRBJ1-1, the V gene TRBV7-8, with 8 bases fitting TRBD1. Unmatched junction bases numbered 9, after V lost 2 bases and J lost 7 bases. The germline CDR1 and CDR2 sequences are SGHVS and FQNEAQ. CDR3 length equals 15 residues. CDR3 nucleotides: TGTGCCAGCAGCTTAAATACAGGGGGAACTATTGAAGCTTTCTTT. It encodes CASSLNTGGTIEAFF.

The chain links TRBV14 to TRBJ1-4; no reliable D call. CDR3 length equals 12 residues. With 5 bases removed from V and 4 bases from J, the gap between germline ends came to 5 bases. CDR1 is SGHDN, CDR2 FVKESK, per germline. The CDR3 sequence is CASSDYNEKLFF. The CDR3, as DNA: TGTGCCAGCAGCGACTATAATGAAAAACTGTTTTTT.

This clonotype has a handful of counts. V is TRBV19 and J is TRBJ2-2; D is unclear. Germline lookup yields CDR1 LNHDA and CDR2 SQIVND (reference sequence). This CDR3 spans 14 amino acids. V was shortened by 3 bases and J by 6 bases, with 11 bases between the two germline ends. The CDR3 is CASSIPTYSGELFF. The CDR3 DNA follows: TGTGCCAGTAGTATCCCGACATATTCCGGGGAGCTGTTTTTT.

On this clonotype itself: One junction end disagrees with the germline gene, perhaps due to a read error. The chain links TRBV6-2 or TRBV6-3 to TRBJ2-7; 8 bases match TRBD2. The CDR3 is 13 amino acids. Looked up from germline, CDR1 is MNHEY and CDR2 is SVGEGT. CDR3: CASSSGGSYDQYF. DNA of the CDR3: TGTGCCAGCAGTTCGGGGGGGTCCTACGACCAGTACTTC.

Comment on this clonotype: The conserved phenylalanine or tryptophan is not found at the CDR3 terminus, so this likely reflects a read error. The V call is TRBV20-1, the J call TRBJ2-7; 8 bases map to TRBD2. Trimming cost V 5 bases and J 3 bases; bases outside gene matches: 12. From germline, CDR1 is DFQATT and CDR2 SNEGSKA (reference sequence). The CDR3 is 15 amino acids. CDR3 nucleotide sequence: TGCAGTGCTGGGACTAGGGGTATGAGTCGCTACGAGCAGTACTAC. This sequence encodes CSAGTRGMSRYEQYY.

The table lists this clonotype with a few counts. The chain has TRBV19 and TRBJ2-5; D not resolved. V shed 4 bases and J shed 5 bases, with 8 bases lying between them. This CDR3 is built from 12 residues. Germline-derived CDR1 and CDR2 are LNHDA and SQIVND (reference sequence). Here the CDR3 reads CASSRGLETQYF. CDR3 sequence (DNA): TGTGCCAGTAGTAGGGGTCTGGAGACCCAGTACTTC. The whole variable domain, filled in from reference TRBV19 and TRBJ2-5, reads DGGITQSPKYLFRKEGQNVTLSCEQNLNHDAMYWYRQDPGQGLRLIYYSQIVNDFQKGDIAEGYSVSREKKESFPLTVTSAQKNPTAFYLCASSRGLETQYFGPGTRLLVL.

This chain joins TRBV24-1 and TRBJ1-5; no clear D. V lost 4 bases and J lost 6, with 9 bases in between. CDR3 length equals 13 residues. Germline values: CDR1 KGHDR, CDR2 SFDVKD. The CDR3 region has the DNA TGTGCCACCAGTGAAGCGTGGGGTCAGCCCCAGCATTTT. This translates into CATSEAWGQPQHF.

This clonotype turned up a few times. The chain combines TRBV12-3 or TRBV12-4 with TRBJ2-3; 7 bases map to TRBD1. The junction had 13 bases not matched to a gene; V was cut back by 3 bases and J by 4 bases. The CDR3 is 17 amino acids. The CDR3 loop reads CASSFFGPAQGPDTQYF. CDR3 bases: TGTGCCAGCAGTTTTTTCGGGCCGGCACAGGGGCCAGATACGCAGTATTTT.

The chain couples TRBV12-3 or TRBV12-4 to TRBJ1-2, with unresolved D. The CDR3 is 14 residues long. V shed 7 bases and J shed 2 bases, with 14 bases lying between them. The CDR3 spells CASKKNRENYGYTF. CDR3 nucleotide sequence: TGTGCCAGCAAGAAGAACCGGGAAAACTATGGCTACACCTTC.